This T cell receptor beta chain was sequenced for a study of T cells in Graves' hyperthyroidism and ophthalmopathy. Overall study: Blood was drawn when the patient was first diagnosed and still untreated.

Points from the study as a whole: Most clonotypes expanded in the thyroid (above 0.001) were also present in blood.

Each ophthalmopathy patient scored at least 3 on the Clinical Activity Score and at least 4 on NOSPECS grade, with duration under 3 months. CDR1 is SEHNR, CDR2 FQNEAQ, per germline (reference sequence). The CDR3 extends over 17 amino acids. V was clipped by 5 bases and J by 2 bases; unmatched bases: 7. What was amplified from RNA transcripts were TCR beta CDR3 regions. First-round RT-PCR targeting the TCR CDR3 was performed with the HTBI primer set. One entry per CDR3 protein results from TCRdb running MiXCR on the multiplex PCR reads. The sample shows around 490,000 distinct CDR3 sequences, roughly 21% of them seen only once. This clonotype has at least ten counts. Its antigen is as yet unknown.

The chain employs TRBV7-9 and TRBJ2-3; 13 bases agree with TRBD2. The sample consisted of blood. The sequence was obtained from a man in his forties with Graves' ophthalmopathy. CDR3 protein: CASSIWTSGGFTDTQYF. In nucleotides, the CDR3 is TGTGCCAGCAGCATATGGACTAGCGGGGGATTCACAGATACGCAGTATTTT. The full variable domain, completed using reference TRBV7-9 and TRBJ2-3, is DTGVSQNPRHKITKRGQNVTFRCDPISEHNRLYWYRQTLGQGPEFLTYFQNEAQLEKSRLLSDRFSAERPKGSFSTLEIQRTEQGDSAMYLCASSIWTSGGFTDTQYFGPGTRLTVL.